Sequencing of this T cell receptor beta chain was carried out in a study of blood T cells in healthy people across ages. About this clonotype itself: Antigen specificity is unknown.

Alongside a J-beta primer mix, a sample-barcoded 5' primer served in a second PCR lasting about 7 to 11 cycles. One entry per CDR3 protein results from TCRdb running MiXCR on the 5' RACE reads. The profile shows 1.5 million to 2 million distinct CDR3 sequences, roughly 52% of them singletons. Notes on the study in general: The fall in TCR beta diversity per million T cells was roughly linear with age.

The receptor was derived from a woman aged 40 to 50 in good health. Specimen: blood.

CDR3 DNA: TGTGCCAGCAGCCCGAGGAAAGACGGAACAGATACGCAGTATTTT. It is translated as CASSPRKDGTDTQYF. V and J are TRBV7-9 and TRBJ2-3; D not resolved. CDR1 and CDR2 (germline): SEHNR, FQNEAQ (reference sequence). V was pared by 5 bases and J by 3 bases, with 15 bases between. The CDR3 is made up of 15 amino acids.